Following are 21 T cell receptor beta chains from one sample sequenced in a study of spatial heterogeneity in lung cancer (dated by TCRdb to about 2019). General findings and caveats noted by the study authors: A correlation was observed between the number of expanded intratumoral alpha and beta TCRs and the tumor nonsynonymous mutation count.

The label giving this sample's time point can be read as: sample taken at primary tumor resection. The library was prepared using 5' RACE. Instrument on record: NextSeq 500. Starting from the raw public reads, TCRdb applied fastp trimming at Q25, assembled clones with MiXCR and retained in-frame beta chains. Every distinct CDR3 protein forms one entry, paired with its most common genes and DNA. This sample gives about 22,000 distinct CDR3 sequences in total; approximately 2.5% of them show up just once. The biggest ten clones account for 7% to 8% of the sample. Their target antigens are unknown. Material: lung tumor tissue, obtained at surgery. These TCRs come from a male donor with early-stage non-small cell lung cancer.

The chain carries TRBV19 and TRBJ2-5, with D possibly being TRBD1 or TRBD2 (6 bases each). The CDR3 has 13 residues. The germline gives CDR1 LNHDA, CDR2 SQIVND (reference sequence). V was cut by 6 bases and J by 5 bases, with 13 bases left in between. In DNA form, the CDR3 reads TGTGCCAGTAGCGGAGGGGGATATGAGACCCAGTACTTC. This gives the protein CASSGGGYETQYF.

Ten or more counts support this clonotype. The CDR3 DNA sequence: TGCAGCGCAGAAGGACAGGGCTACGAGCAGTACTTC. Residues: CSAEGQGYEQYF. The V and J genes are TRBV29-1 and TRBJ2-7, with TRBD1 matching 8 bases. J gave up 3 bases and V 7 bases, and 5 bases lay outside the gene matches. CDR1 SQVTM and CDR2 ANQGSEA come from the germline V gene. This CDR3 contains 12 residues.

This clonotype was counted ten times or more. As DNA, the CDR3 is TGTGCCAGCAGCTTAGTAGCGGGAGGTTTCAATGAGCAGTTCTTC. Translation: CASSLVAGGFNEQFF. V usage is TRBV7-8 and J usage is TRBJ2-1; 10 nucleotides match TRBD2. Germline assignment: CDR1 SGHVS and CDR2 FQNEAQ. With 1 base clipped from V and 6 bases from J, the junction kept 3 bases outside the gene matches. The CDR3 runs to 15 residues.

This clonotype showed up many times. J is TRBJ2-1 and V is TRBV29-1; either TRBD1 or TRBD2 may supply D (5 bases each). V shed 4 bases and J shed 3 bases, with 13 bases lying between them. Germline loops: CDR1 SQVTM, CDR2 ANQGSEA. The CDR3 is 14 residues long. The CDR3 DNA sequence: TGCAGCGTTGCCGCAGGGAGCTTCTACAATGAGCAGTTCTTC. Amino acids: CSVAAGSFYNEQFF.

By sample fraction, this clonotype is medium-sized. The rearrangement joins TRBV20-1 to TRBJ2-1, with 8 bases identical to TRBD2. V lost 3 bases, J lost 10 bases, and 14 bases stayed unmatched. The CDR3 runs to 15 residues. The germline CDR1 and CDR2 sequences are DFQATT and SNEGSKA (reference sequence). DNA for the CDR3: TGCAGTGCTAGTGGGGGGCCCAGACTAGCGAAGGAGCAGTTCTTC. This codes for CSASGGPRLAKEQFF.

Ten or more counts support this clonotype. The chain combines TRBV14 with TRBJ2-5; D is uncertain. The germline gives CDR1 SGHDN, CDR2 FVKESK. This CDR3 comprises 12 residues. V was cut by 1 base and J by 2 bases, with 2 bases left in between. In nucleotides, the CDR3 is TGTGCCAGCAGCCAAGTTCAAGAGACCCAGTACTTC. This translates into CASSQVQETQYF. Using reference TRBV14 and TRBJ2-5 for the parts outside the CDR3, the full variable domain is EAGVTQFPSHSVIEKGQTVTLRCDPISGHDNLYWYRRVMGKEIKFLLHFVKESKQDESGMPNNRFLAERTGGTYSTLKVQPAELEDSGVYFCASSQVQETQYFGPGTRLLVL.

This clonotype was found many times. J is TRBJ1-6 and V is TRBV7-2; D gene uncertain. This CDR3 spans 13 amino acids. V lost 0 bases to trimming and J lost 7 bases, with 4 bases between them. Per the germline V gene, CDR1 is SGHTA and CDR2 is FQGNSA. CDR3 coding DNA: TGTGCCAGCAGCTTAGCCAGGAATTCACCCCTCCACTTT. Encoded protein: CASSLARNSPLHF.

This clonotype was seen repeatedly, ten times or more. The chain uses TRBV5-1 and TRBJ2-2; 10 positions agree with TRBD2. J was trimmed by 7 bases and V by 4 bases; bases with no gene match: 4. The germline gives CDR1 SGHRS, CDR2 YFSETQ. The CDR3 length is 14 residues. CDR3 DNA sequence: TGCGCCAGCAGCCCGCGGACTAGCGGCGGGGAGCTGTTTTTT. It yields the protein CASSPRTSGGELFF.

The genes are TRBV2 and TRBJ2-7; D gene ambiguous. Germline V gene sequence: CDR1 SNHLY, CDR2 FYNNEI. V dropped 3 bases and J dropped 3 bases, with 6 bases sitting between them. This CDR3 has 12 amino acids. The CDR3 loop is CASSDMRYEQYF. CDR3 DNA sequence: TGTGCCAGCAGTGACATGCGCTACGAGCAGTACTTC.

CDR3 protein: CASRPRSGSYNEQFF. The CDR3 nucleotides are TGTGCCAGCAGGCCCAGAAGCGGGAGCTACAATGAGCAGTTCTTC. V gene TRBV6-6 combines with J gene TRBJ2-1, with 8 bases that match TRBD2. This CDR3 spans 15 amino acids. Germline trimming cut 6 bases from V and 3 bases from J; bases unmatched to any gene: 7. Germline V gene data show CDR1 as MNHNY and CDR2 as SVGAGI (reference sequence).

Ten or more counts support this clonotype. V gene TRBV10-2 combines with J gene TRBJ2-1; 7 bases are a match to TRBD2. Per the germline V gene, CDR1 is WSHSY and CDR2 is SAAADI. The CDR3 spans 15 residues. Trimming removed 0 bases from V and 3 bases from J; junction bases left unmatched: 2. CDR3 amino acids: CASSESPSGYNEQFF. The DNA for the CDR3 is TGCGCCAGCAGTGAGTCTCCTAGCGGCTACAATGAGCAGTTCTTC.

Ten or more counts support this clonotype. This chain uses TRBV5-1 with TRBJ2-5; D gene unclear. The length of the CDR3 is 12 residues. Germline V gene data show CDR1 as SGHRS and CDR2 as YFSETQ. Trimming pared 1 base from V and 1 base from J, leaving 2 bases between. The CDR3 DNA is TGCGCCAGCAGCTTGCTCCAAGAGACCCAGTACTTC. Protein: CASSLLQETQYF.

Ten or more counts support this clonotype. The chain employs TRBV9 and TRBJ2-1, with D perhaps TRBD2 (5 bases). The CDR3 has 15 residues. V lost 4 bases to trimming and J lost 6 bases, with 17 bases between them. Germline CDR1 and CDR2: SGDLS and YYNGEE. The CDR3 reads CASSSGSSGFNEQFF. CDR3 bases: TGTGCCAGCAGCTCGGGGTCGTCGGGGTTCAATGAGCAGTTCTTC.

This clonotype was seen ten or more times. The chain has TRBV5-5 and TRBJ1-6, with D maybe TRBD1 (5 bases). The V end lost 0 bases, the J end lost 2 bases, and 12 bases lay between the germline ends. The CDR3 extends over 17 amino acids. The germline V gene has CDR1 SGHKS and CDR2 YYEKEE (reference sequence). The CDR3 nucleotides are TGTGCCAGCAGCTTGGGGGCGACAGATCCCTATAATTCACCCCTCCACTTT. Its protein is CASSLGATDPYNSPLHF.

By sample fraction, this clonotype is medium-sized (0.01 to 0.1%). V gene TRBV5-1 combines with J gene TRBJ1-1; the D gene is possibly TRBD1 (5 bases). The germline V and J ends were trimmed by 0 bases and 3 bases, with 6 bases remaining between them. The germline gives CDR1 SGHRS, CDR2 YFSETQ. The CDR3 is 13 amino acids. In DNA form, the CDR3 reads TGCGCCAGCAGCTTGGCGGGGGACACTGAAGCTTTCTTT. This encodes CASSLAGDTEAFF.

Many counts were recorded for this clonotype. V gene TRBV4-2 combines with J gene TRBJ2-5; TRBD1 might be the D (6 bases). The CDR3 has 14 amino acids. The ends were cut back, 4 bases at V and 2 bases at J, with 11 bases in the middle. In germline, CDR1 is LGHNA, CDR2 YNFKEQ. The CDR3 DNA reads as TGTGCCAGCAGCCCGGGGACATTGCAAGAGACCCAGTACTTC. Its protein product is CASSPGTLQETQYF.

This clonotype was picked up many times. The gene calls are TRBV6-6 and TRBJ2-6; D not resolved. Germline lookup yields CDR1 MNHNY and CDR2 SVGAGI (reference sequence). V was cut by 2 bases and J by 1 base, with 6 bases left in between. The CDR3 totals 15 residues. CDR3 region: CASSYDASGANVLTF. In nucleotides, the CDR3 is TGTGCCAGCAGTTACGACGCGTCTGGGGCCAACGTCCTGACTTTC.

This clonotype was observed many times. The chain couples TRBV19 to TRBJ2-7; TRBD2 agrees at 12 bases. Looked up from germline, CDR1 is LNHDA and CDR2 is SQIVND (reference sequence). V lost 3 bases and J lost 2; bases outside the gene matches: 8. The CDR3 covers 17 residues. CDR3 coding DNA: TGTGCCAGTAGTATTGGACTAGCGGGGCTTTTACCCTACGAGCAGTACTTC. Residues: CASSIGLAGLLPYEQYF. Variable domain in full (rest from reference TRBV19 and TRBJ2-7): DGGITQSPKYLFRKEGQNVTLSCEQNLNHDAMYWYRQDPGQGLRLIYYSQIVNDFQKGDIAEGYSVSREKKESFPLTVTSAQKNPTAFYLCASSIGLAGLLPYEQYFGPGTRLTVT.

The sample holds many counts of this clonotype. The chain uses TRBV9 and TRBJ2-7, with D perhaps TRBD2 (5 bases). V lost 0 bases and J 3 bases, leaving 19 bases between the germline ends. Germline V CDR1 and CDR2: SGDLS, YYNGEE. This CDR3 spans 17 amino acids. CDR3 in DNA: TGTGCCAGCAGCGTAGGTATATCCCTCGGGGTCCTCTACGAGCAGTACTTC. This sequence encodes CASSVGISLGVLYEQYF.

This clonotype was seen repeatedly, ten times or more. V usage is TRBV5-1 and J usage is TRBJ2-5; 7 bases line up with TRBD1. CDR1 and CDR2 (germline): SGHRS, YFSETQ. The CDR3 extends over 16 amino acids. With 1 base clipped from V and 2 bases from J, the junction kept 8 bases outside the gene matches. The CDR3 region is CASSLFPGTVQETQYF. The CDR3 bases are TGCGCCAGCAGCTTGTTTCCCGGGACAGTTCAAGAGACCCAGTACTTC.

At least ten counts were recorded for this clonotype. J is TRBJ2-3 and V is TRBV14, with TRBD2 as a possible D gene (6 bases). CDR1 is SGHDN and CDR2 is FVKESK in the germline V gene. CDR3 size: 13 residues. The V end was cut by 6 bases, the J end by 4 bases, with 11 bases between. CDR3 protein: CASSRELADTQYF. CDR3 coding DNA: TGTGCCAGCAGTCGGGAGCTGGCAGATACGCAGTATTTT.